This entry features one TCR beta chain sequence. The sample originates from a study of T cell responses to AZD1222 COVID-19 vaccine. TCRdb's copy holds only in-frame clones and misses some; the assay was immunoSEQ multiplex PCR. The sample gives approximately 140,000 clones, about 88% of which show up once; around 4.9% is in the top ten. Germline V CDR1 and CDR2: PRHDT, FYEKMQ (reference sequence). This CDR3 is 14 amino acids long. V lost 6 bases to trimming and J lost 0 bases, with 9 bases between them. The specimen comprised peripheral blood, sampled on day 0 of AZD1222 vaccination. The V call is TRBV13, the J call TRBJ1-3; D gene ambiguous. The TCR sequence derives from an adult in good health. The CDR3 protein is CASRFMSSGNTIYF. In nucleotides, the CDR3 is TGTGCCAGCAGGTTCATGAGCTCTGGAAACACCATATATTTT.